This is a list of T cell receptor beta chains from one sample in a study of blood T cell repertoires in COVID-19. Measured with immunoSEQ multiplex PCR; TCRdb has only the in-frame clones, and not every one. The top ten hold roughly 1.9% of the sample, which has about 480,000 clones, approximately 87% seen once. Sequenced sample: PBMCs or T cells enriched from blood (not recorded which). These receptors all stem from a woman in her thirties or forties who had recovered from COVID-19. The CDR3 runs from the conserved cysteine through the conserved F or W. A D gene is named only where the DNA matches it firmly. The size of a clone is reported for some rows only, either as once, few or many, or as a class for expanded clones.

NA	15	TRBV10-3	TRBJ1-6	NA	CAIRNRSSYNSPLHF	TGTGCCATCAGAAACAGAAGCTCCTATAATTCACCCCTCCACTTT
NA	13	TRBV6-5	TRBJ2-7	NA	CASRLLTPYEQYF	TGTGCCAGCAGGTTACTAACTCCCTACGAGCAGTACTTC
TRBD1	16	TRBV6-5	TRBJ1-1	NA	CASSYGTGGIGTEAFF	TGTGCCAGCAGTTACGGGACAGGGGGCATAGGCACTGAAGCTTTCTTT
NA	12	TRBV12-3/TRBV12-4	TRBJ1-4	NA	CATRATNEKLFF	TGTGCCACGAGAGCAACTAATGAAAAACTGTTTTTT
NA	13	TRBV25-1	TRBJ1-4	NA	CAGRTEVKEKLFF	TGTGCCGGTAGGACAGAAGTAAAGGAAAAACTGTTTTTT
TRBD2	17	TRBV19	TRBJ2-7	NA	CASSASRLAGGYYEQYF	TGTGCCAGTAGTGCGAGCCGGCTAGCGGGAGGTTACTACGAGCAGTACTTC
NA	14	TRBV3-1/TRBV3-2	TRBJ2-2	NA	CASSQDSGPGELFF	TGTGCCAGCAGCCAAGATTCGGGTCCCGGGGAGCTGTTTTTT
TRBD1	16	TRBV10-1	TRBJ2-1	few	CASRGTGQFGVNEQFF	TGCGCCAGCAGGGGGACAGGCCAGTTCGGTGTAAATGAGCAGTTCTTC
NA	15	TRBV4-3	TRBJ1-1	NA	CASSPKGTGNTEAFF	TGCGCCAGCAGCCCTAAGGGAACAGGGAACACTGAAGCTTTCTTT
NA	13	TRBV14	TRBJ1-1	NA	CASSQVPGWEAFF	TGTGCCAGCAGCCAAGTTCCGGGGTGGGAAGCTTTCTTT
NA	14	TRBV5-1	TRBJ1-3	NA	CASSLGVSGNTIYF	TGCGCCAGCAGCTTAGGGGTGTCTGGAAACACCATATATTTT
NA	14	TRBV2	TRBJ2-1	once	CASSQGGKDNEQFF	TGTGCCAGCAGCCAGGGTGGGAAGGACAATGAGCAGTTCTTC
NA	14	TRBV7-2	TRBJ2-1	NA	CASSPRDFKGEQFF	TGTGCCAGCAGCCCCCGGGACTTCAAAGGGGAGCAGTTCTTC
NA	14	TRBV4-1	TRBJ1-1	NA	CASSQARLNTEAFF	TGCGCCAGCAGCCAAGCTAGACTGAACACTGAAGCTTTCTTT
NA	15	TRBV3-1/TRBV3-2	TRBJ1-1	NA	CASSPRAGGDTEAFF	TGTGCCAGCAGCCCCCGTGCGGGGGGGGACACTGAAGCTTTCTTT
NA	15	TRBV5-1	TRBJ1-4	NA	CASSLERGGNEKLFF	TGCGCCAGCAGCTTGGAAAGGGGAGGGAATGAAAAACTGTTTTTT
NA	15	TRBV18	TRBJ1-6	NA	CASSPSSTVNSPLHF	TGTGCCAGCTCACCATCTTCTACGGTGAATTCACCCCTCCACTTT
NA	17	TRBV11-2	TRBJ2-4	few	CASSTRVGALAKNIQYF	TGTGCCAGCAGCACTCGAGTTGGGGCGCTAGCCAAAAACATTCAGTACTTC
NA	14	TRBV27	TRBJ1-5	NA	CASRGGYSNQPQHF	TGTGCCAGCAGGGGGGGTTATAGCAATCAGCCCCAGCATTTT
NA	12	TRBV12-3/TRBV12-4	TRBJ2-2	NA	CASSPSTGELFF	TGTGCCAGCAGCCCTTCTACCGGGGAGCTGTTTTTT
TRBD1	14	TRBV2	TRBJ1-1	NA	CASSRDSSNTEAFF	TGTGCCAGCAGTCGGGACAGCTCGAACACTGAAGCTTTCTTT
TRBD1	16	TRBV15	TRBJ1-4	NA	CATSRGGQGVGEKLFF	TGTGCCACCAGCAGAGGCGGACAGGGTGTGGGTGAAAAACTGTTTTTT
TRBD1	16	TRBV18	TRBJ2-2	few	CASSQSTGAGTGELFF	TGTGCCAGCTCACAATCCACAGGGGCTGGCACCGGGGAGCTGTTTTTT
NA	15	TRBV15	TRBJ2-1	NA	CATTPGLPTYNEQFF	TGTGCCACCACCCCGGGACTCCCAACCTACAATGAGCAGTTCTTC
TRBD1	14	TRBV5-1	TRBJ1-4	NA	CASSLTGEAEKLFF	TGCGCCAGCAGCTTGACAGGGGAGGCTGAAAAACTGTTTTTT
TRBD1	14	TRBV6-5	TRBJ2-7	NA	CASSWETGAYEQYF	TGTGCCAGCAGTTGGGAGACAGGGGCCTACGAGCAGTACTTC
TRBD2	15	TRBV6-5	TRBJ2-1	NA	CASRPTRTRGNEQFF	TGTGCCAGCAGACCGACCCGGACTAGGGGCAATGAGCAGTTCTTC
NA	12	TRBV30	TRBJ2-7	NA	CAWMEGSYEQYF	TGTGCCTGGATGGAGGGGTCCTACGAGCAGTACTTC
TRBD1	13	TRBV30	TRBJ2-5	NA	CAWSRDREETQYF	TGTGCCTGGAGTAGAGACAGGGAAGAGACCCAGTACTTC
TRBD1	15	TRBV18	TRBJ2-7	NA	CASSPRGDRFQEQYF	TGTGCCAGCTCACCACGGGGGGACAGGTTCCAAGAGCAGTACTTC
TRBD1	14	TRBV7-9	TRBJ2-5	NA	CASSEQGTQETQYF	TGTGCCAGCAGCGAACAGGGGACCCAAGAGACCCAGTACTTC
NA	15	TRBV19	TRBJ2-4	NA	CASSTRFGVGNIQYF	TGTGCCAGTAGTACCCGCTTCGGGGTTGGGAACATTCAGTACTTC
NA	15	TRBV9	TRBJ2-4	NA	CASSPQGRGVGIQYF	TGTGCCAGCAGCCCACAGGGAAGGGGAGTCGGCATTCAGTACTTC
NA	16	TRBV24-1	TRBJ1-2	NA	CATSDGLDGHNYGYTF	TGTGCCACCAGTGATGGATTGGACGGACATAACTATGGCTACACCTTC
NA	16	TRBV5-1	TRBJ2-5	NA	CASSLDPGQTQETQYF	TGCGCCAGCAGCTTGGACCCCGGACAGACCCAAGAGACCCAGTACTTC
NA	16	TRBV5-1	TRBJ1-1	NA	CASSLGPDKGATEAFF	TGCGCCAGCAGCTTGGGACCGGACAAAGGGGCCACTGAAGCTTTCTTT
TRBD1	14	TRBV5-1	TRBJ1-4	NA	CASSFTGANEKLFF	TGCGCCAGCAGCTTCACAGGGGCTAATGAAAAACTGTTTTTT
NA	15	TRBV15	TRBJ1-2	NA	CATSREGTGSYGYTF	TGTGCCACCAGCAGAGAGGGTACAGGGAGCTATGGCTACACCTTC
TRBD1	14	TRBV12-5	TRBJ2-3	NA	CASGFGQGTDTQYF	TGTGCTAGTGGTTTTGGACAGGGCACAGATACGCAGTATTTT
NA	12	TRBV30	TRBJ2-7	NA	CAWNLGLGEQYF	TGTGCCTGGAATCTTGGGCTTGGAGAGCAGTACTTC
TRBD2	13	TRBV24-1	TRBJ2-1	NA	CARYFGTSNEQFF	TGTGCCAGATACTTCGGGACTAGCAATGAGCAGTTCTTC
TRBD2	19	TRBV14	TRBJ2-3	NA	CASSRSRTSGRSDTDTQYF	TGTGCCAGCAGCCGATCTCGTACTAGCGGGAGATCCGACACAGATACGCAGTATTTT
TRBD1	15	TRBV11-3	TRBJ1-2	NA	CASSSRTGGWYGYTF	TGTGCCAGCAGCTCAAGGACAGGGGGCTGGTATGGCTACACCTTC
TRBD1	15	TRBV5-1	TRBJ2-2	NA	CASSLTGGYTGELFF	TGCGCCAGCAGCCTGACAGGGGGCTACACCGGGGAGCTGTTTTTT
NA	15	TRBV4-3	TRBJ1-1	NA	CASSQDWGGNTEAFF	TGCGCCAGCAGCCAAGACTGGGGCGGTAACACTGAAGCTTTCTTT
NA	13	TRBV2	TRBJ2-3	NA	CAGLDSLTDTQYF	TGTGCCGGTCTGGACAGCCTCACAGATACGCAGTATTTT
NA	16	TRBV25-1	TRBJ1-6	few	CASSESTGSYNSPLHF	TGTGCCAGCAGTGAATCAACAGGATCCTATAATTCACCCCTCCACTTT
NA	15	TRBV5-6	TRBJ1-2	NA	CASSSQQGVVYGYTF	TGTGCCAGCAGCTCACAACAGGGAGTAGTCTATGGCTACACCTTC
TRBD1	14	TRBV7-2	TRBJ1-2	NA	CASSSLTGTYGYTF	TGTGCCAGCAGCTCGTTGACAGGGACCTATGGCTACACCTTC
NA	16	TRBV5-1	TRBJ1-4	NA	CASSLGTGSANEKLFF	TGCGCCAGCAGCTTGGGTACAGGGTCAGCTAATGAAAAACTGTTTTTT
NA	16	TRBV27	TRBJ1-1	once	CASSSGTASRNTEAFF	TGTGCCAGCAGTTCCGGGACTGCGTCGAGGAACACTGAAGCTTTCTTT
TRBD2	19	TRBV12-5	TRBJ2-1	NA	CASGFKGLAGGSSYNEQFF	TGTGCTAGTGGTTTCAAAGGACTAGCGGGGGGGAGCTCCTACAATGAGCAGTTCTTC
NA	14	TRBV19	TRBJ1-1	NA	CASSGSQRTTEAFF	TGTGCCAGTAGTGGGTCCCAGCGTACAACTGAAGCTTTCTTT
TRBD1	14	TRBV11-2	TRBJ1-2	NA	CASSLISRGDGYTF	TGTGCCAGCAGCTTAATTAGCAGGGGGGATGGCTACACCTTC